The 28 T cell receptor beta chains given below trace back to one sample, sequenced in a study of regulatory T cells in long-lasting Graves disease. Building of the TCR beta libraries involved iRepertoire HTBI primers and Arm-PCR of CDR3 regions. Each CDR3 protein is one row after TCRdb ran MiXCR on the multiplex PCR reads. The sample gives 400,000 to 500,000 distinct CDR3 sequences, 20% to 25% of which show up once; around 7% is in the top ten. Time point here: persistent/refractory GD, antithyroid drugs over 5 years with positive TRAb. Extracted PBMC RNA gave rise to the TCR library. The sequencing used peripheral blood mononuclear cells (PBMCs), collected when the disease was refractory, from a patient treated with antithyroid drugs. These receptors were obtained from a female donor with Graves disease.

Regarding this clonotype: Just one base apart from a much larger clone, this may be a read error. The chain is built from TRBV7-6 and TRBJ1-1; no clear D. The CDR3 spans 13 residues. Germline CDR1 is SGHVS and CDR2 is FNYEAQ. The germline V and J ends were trimmed by 1 base and 3 bases, with 6 bases remaining between them. DNA of the CDR3: TGTGCCAGCAGCTTAGAATTGGACACTGAAGCTTTCTTT. Amino acids: CASSLELDTEAFF.

This clonotype was detected many times. This chain links TRBV6-1 with TRBJ2-5; D gene uncertain. Trimming left V 6 bases short and J 6 bases short, with 14 bases between. The germline gives CDR1 MNHNS, CDR2 SASEGT. The CDR3 extends over 13 amino acids. CDR3 DNA: TGTGCCAGCAGGGAATTCCCCGCCCAGACCCAGTACTTC. This translates into CASREFPAQTQYF.

This clonotype was observed a few times. This could be a read error, since a much larger clone is one nucleotide away. The rearrangement links TRBV13 to TRBJ1-1; perhaps TRBD1 as D (6 bases). CDR1 and CDR2 (germline): PRHDT, FYEKMQ (reference sequence). This CDR3 comprises 14 residues. CDR3 sequence (DNA): TGTGCCAGCGACACGGGACATATGAACACTGTAGCTTTCTTT. Protein sequence: CASDTGHMNTVAFF.

The sample holds many counts of this clonotype. The rearrangement joins TRBV2 to TRBJ2-1, with 8 bases aligning to TRBD2. Losses at the gene ends were 4 bases for V and 9 bases for J; bases not matched to a gene: 8. Germline V gene sequence: CDR1 SNHLY, CDR2 FYNNEI. This CDR3 comprises 14 residues. The CDR3 DNA follows: TGTGCCAGCAGTGTTGAGCGGGGGTTTGTTGAGCAGTTCTTC. This encodes CASSVERGFVEQFF.

CDR3 DNA: TGTGCCAGCAGTTACTCGTTGCCTGAGGACACTGAAGCTTTCTTT. As protein: CASSYSLPEDTEAFF. This chain links TRBV12-3 or TRBV12-4 with TRBJ1-1; D unclear. The ends were cut back, 4 bases at V and 3 bases at J, with 15 bases in the middle. The CDR3 runs 15 residues.

This chain joins TRBV5-1 and TRBJ1-2; D unresolved. Between the trimmed V and J ends, which lost 0 bases and 2 bases, there was a span of 17 bases. CDR3 length: 17 amino acids. In germline, CDR1 is SGHRS, CDR2 YFSETQ. The CDR3 loop is CASSLVTQRLGNYGYTF. The CDR3 DNA follows: TGCGCCAGCAGCTTGGTAACCCAAAGACTCGGGAACTATGGCTACACCTTC.

J is TRBJ2-3 and V is TRBV12-3 or TRBV12-4; 7 positions match TRBD1. J lost 7 bases, V lost 5 bases, and 15 bases had no gene match. This CDR3 region has 16 residues. CDR3 DNA: TGTGCCAGCAGTCCTTCCCCGGGACAGAAGCTAAATACGCAGTATTTT. It translates to CASSPSPGQKLNTQYF.

As for this clonotype: A much larger clone is a single base away; this may be a read error. The V and J genes are TRBV20-1 and TRBJ2-5; no firm D call. This CDR3 comprises 13 residues. Germline CDR1 DFQATT, CDR2 SNEGSKA (reference sequence). Trimming took off 6 bases at V and 1 base at J, with 12 bases between the two ends. CDR3 amino acids: CSAPIVTQETQYF. The CDR3 bases are TGCAGTGCGCCGATAGTAACCCAAGAGACCCAGTACTTC.

In its sample, this clonotype was seen a few times. The chain uses TRBV4-1 and TRBJ2-7, with 11 bases identical to TRBD2. There are 16 residues in the CDR3. Germline CDR1 MGHRA, CDR2 YSYEKL. The junction had 7 bases not matched to a gene; V was cut back by 2 bases and J by 4 bases. CDR3 DNA: TGCGCCAGCAGCCAAAAAACTAGCGGGAGAACGTACGAGCAGTACTTC. Amino acids: CASSQKTSGRTYEQYF.

The rearrangement uses TRBV15 and TRBJ2-3, with D perhaps assigned TRBD1 or TRBD2 (5 bases each). CDR1 and CDR2 (germline): LNHNV, YYDKDF (reference sequence). V was cut by 4 bases and J by 6 bases, with 17 bases left in between. CDR3 length: 15 amino acids. Written as DNA, the CDR3 is TGTGCCACCAGCAAAGGGGACCCAGGGCGGGATACGCAGTATTTT. Its protein product is CATSKGDPGRDTQYF.

This clonotype was seen at least ten times. The chain has TRBV28 and TRBJ1-4; a possible D gene is TRBD1 (5 bases). V lost 3 bases and J lost 12, with 20 bases in between. Germline V CDR1 and CDR2: MDHEN, SYDVKM. This CDR3 contains 15 residues. CDR3 loop: CASSLTGTQDEQLFF. CDR3 nucleotide sequence: TGTGCCAGCAGTTTGACCGGGACCCAGGACGAACAACTGTTTTTT.

This clonotype was detected a few times. The chain uses TRBV27 and TRBJ2-7; 12 nucleotides align to TRBD2. This CDR3 contains 16 residues. From germline, CDR1 is MNHEY and CDR2 SMNVEV (reference sequence). The V segment lost 0 bases and the J segment 7 bases; nucleotides outside the gene matches: 7. Here the CDR3 reads CASSLSGLAGIEEQYF. The CDR3 DNA reads TGTGCCAGCAGTTTATCCGGACTAGCGGGAATCGAAGAGCAGTACTTC.

A few counts support this clonotype. The chain's CDR3 is CAWSVMGEETQYF. The CDR3 region has the DNA TGTGCCTGGAGTGTAATGGGAGAAGAGACCCAGTACTTC. The chain is built from TRBV30 and TRBJ2-5; a possible D gene is TRBD2 (5 bases). The CDR3 spans 13 residues. Per germline, CDR1 GTSNPN and CDR2 SVGIG (reference sequence). V shed 0 bases and J shed 3 bases, with 8 bases lying between them.

This clonotype was counted ten times or more. Germline and junction disagree at one end, which may indicate a read error. The rearrangement links TRBV6-1 to TRBJ1-1; 7 bases fit TRBD1. Germline assignment: CDR1 MNHNS and CDR2 SASEGT. The CDR3 loop spans 15 amino acids. The CDR3 loop reads CASRAGRQGDTEASF. In DNA, the CDR3 is TGTGCCAGCCGGGCTGGGCGACAGGGAGACACTGAAGCTTCCTTT.

This clonotype was counted ten times or more. CDR3 DNA sequence: TGTGCCAGCAGCCCGAAGGCACGAATCCAAGAGACCCAGTACTTC. Its protein product is CASSPKARIQETQYF. The rearrangement joins TRBV7-9 to TRBJ2-5; D ambiguous. The CDR3 length is 15 residues. Germline V lookup: CDR1 SEHNR, CDR2 FQNEAQ (reference sequence). Trimming left V 5 bases short and J 1 base short, with 14 bases between.

The sample holds many counts of this clonotype. The chain is built from TRBV11-2 and TRBJ1-4, with D possibly matching TRBD1 (5 bases). The V gene's germline CDR1 is SGHAT and CDR2 FQNNGV. The CDR3 contains 13 residues. The V and J ends lost 5 bases and 6 bases respectively, with 10 bases between them. DNA for the CDR3: TGTGCCAGCAGCCCCACAGGAGATGAAAAACTGTTTTTT. It codes for CASSPTGDEKLFF.

A word on this clonotype: It is likely a read error: a sequence one base away is far more abundant. This chain joins TRBV7-2 and TRBJ2-7, with D uncertain. This CDR3 region has 11 residues. In germline, CDR1 is SGHTA, CDR2 FQGNSA. The CDR3 sequence: CASSFGYEQHF. CDR3 nucleotide sequence: TGTGCCAGCAGCTTCGGATACGAGCAGCACTTC.

In its sample, this clonotype was seen a few times. The chain joins TRBV3-1 to TRBJ2-3; D is possibly TRBD2 (7 bases). The CDR3 consists of 16 residues. The germline V gene encodes CDR1 LGHDT and CDR2 YNNKEL (reference sequence). The V gene lost 3 bases and the J gene lost 4 bases, with 17 bases spanning the gap. The CDR3 here is CASSHPVGGRADTQYF. CDR3 DNA sequence: TGTGCCAGCAGCCACCCCGTGGGGGGGCGCGCAGATACGCAGTATTTT.

The J gene is TRBJ1-4, the V gene TRBV4-1, with no clear D. V lost 1 base and J 8 bases, leaving 17 bases between the germline ends. The CDR3 length is 16 residues. Germline CDR1 MGHRA, CDR2 YSYEKL. For the CDR3, the DNA is TGCGCCAGCAGCCAAGGAGTAGGCAACGCGGGCGAAAAACTGTTTTTT. Translating it yields CASSQGVGNAGEKLFF.

This clonotype was counted between two and nine times. The CDR3 coding sequence is TGTGCCAGCAGCTTATCGGGAGGGAGGTTGGGGGATGGCTACACCTTC. Residues: CASSLSGGRLGDGYTF. The chain employs TRBV7-9 and TRBJ1-2, with D maybe TRBD1 (5 bases). The germline V and J ends were trimmed by 2 bases and 6 bases, with 19 bases remaining between them. Germline V lookup: CDR1 SEHNR, CDR2 FQNEAQ (reference sequence). This CDR3 is built from 16 residues.

In its sample, this clonotype was seen a few times. The chain links TRBV18 to TRBJ2-7; either TRBD1 or TRBD2 may fit D (5 bases each). The CDR3 covers 15 residues. The ends were cut back, 2 bases at V and 0 bases at J, with 11 bases in the middle. Germline CDR1 reads KGHSH; CDR2 reads LQKENI. CDR3 nucleotide sequence: TGTGCCAGCTCACCAGTGGGGGTTTCCTCCTACGAGCAGTACTTC. As protein: CASSPVGVSSYEQYF.

Ten or more counts support this clonotype. The gene calls are TRBV28 and TRBJ1-5; weak D call: TRBD1 (5 bases). Trimming left V 5 bases short and J 2 bases short, with 13 bases between. Germline V gives CDR1 MDHEN, CDR2 SYDVKM. The CDR3 has 15 residues. The CDR3, as DNA: TGTGCCAGCAGTCCAACAGGTTGGGGCAATCAGCCCCAGCATTTT. Translating it yields CASSPTGWGNQPQHF. Looking up the rest from reference TRBV28 and TRBJ1-5 gives the full variable domain: DVKVTQSSRYLVKRTGEKVFLECVQDMDHENMFWYRQDPGLGLRLIYFSYDVKMKEKGDIPEGYSVSREKKERFSLILESASTNQTSMYLCASSPTGWGNQPQHFGDGTRLSIL.

This clonotype was counted only a few times. The chain couples TRBV20-1 to TRBJ2-5, with D perhaps matching TRBD1 (6 bases). V was trimmed by 6 bases and J by 5 bases, leaving 16 bases between them. The CDR3 runs to 13 residues. The germline gives CDR1 DFQATT, CDR2 SNEGSKA (reference sequence). The CDR3 is CSAPPGQVETQYF. In DNA form, the CDR3 reads TGCAGTGCCCCCCCGGGACAAGTGGAGACCCAGTACTTC.

The V and J genes are TRBV19 and TRBJ1-2; D remains unclear. The CDR3 has 18 residues. V lost 8 bases and J lost 0, with 25 bases in between. CDR1 LNHDA and CDR2 SQIVND come from the germline V gene (reference sequence). CDR3 DNA sequence: TGTGCCAGTGAGAGCGCGGGTCTTATCAGGAGAGCTAACTATGGCTACACCTTC. Translation gives CASESAGLIRRANYGYTF.

This clonotype was detected ten times or more. The rearrangement links TRBV6-1 to TRBJ1-1; D remains ambiguous. This CDR3 contains 13 residues. In germline, CDR1 is MNHNS, CDR2 SASEGT. V was cut by 6 bases and J by 9 bases, with 17 bases left in between. CDR3 bases: TGTGCCAGCAGGGACGGCTTGGGAACTCAAGCTTTCTTT. This codes for CASRDGLGTQAFF.

The chain links TRBV9 to TRBJ2-7, with 9 nucleotides matching TRBD1. This CDR3 has 16 residues. Germline loops: CDR1 SGDLS, CDR2 YYNGEE. The ends lost 4 bases at V and 5 bases at J; junction bases unmatched: 13. The CDR3 loop is CASSPRRGTGPHEQYF. The DNA for the CDR3 is TGTGCCAGCAGCCCGAGACGTGGGACAGGGCCCCACGAGCAGTACTTC. Based on the CDR3 plus reference TRBV9 and TRBJ2-7, the full variable domain is DSGVTQTPKHLITATGQRVTLRCSPRSGDLSVYWYQQSLDQGLQFLIQYYNGEERAKGNILERFSAQQFPDLHSELNLSSLELGDSALYFCASSPRRGTGPHEQYFGPGTRLTVT.

This clonotype occurred many times. The chain has TRBV27 and TRBJ2-5; no reliable D call. The germline V gene encodes CDR1 MNHEY and CDR2 SMNVEV (reference sequence). The CDR3 sequence is 16 residues long. V gave up 2 bases and J gave up 1 base, with 14 bases separating them. CDR3 loop: CASSLNLAAVQETQYF. DNA for the CDR3: TGTGCCAGCAGTTTAAACCTGGCGGCGGTCCAAGAGACCCAGTACTTC.

There are a few counts of this clonotype. The junction does not match germline at one end; this may be a read error. This rearrangement joins TRBV3-1 to TRBJ2-7, with TRBD1 matching over 8 bases. CDR3 length: 14 residues. The germline gives CDR1 LGHDT, CDR2 YNNKEL (reference sequence). CDR3 loop: CASSPTGGGDEQHF. CDR3 coding DNA: TGTGCCAGCAGCCCCACAGGGGGTGGGGACGAGCAGCACTTC.